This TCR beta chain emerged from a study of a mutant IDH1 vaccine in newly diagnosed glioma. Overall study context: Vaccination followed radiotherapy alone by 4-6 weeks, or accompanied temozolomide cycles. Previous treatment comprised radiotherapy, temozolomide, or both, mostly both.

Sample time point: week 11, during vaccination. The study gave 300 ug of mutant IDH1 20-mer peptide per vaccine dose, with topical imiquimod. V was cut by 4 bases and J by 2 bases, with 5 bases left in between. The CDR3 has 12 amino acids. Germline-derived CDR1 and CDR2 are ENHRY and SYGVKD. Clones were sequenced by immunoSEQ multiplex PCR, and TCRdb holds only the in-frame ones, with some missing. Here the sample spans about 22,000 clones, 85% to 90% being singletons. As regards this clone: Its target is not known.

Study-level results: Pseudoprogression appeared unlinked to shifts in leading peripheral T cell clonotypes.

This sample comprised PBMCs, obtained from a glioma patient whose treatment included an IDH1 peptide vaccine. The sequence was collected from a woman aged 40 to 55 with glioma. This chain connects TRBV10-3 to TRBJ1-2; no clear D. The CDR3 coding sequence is TGTGCCATCAGTGCACAGAACTATGGCTACACCTTC. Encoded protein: CAISAQNYGYTF.